This record concerns one TCR beta chain sequence. The target of this receptor is not known. No clone much larger than this one lies a single base away; base qualities are absent. The data were obtained in a study of technical replicates of blood from several donors (dated by TCRdb to 2015 to 2018). Receptors were amplified or captured by the immunoSEQ multiplex PCR assay. TCRdb retrieved this table from immuneACCESS and kept in-frame rearrangements only. Not all clones are present; in checked studies, unresolved V genes account for under half, and no reason is known for the remainder. A total of 55,000 to 80,000 clones appear in this sample, about 92% of them only once. The ten top clones hold 0.42% of the sample. Trimmed from V: 2 bases; trimmed from J: 6 bases; junction bases lacking a gene match: 4. Measured from the cysteine to the phenylalanine, the CDR3 is 14 residues long. CDR3 DNA only is kept here, 42 bases in frame from base 1. Per the germline V gene, MGHRA is the CDR1 and YSYEKL is the CDR2.

Source material: T cells isolated from PBMCs. The receptor's source is a human donor in good health. The chain joins TRBV4-1 to TRBJ1-5; 7 junctional bases match TRBD1. Here the CDR3 is given as CASSQTGVGQPQHF. The sequenced DNA is TGCGCCAGCAGCCAAACAGGGGTTGGTCAGCCCCAGCATTTT.